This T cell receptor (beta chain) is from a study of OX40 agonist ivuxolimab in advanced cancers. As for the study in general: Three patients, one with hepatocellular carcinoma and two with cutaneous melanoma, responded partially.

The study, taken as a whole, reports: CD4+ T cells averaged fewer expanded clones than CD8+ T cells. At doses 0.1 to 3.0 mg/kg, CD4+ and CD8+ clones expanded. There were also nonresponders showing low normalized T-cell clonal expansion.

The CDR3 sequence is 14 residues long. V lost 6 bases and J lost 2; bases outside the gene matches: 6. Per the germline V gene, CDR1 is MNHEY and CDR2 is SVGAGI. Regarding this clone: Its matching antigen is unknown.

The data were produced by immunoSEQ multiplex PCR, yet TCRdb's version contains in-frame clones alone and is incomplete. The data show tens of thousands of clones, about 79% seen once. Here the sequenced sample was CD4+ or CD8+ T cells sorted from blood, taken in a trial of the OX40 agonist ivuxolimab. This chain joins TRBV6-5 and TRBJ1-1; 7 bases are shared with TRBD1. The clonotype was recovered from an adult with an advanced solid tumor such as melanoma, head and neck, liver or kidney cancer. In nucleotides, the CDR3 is TGTGCCAGCAGCCCCGGGACAGTTAACACTGAAGCTTTCTTT. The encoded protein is CASSPGTVNTEAFF.